Below are 14 T cell receptor beta chains sequenced from a single sample in a study of shared clonotypes between healthy human individuals. TCRdb keeps only in-frame clones here, not all; method: immunoSEQ multiplex PCR. The table shows about 680,000 clones, with under 95% occurring only once. Selected positively for CCR7 and CD45RO-negative, naive CD8 cells excluded terminally differentiated effector memory CD45RA+ cells. Input material: naive CD8+ T cells sorted from blood. The receptors come from a man under 40 in good health.

The V gene is TRBV4-2, the J gene TRBJ2-7; weak D call: TRBD1 (6 bases). Germline CDR1 and CDR2: LGHNA and YNFKEQ. The CDR3 sequence is 21 residues long. Trimming left V 4 bases short and J 0 bases short, with 31 bases between. The DNA of the CDR3 is TGTGCCAGCAGCCTGACGTTCGTGGGGACGCCCCTTTTGGACAGCTCCTACGAGCAGTACTTC. Translation: CASSLTFVGTPLLDSSYEQYF.

The chain uses TRBV12-5 and TRBJ2-7; D possibly corresponds to TRBD1 (5 bases). The CDR3 length is 12 residues. From germline, CDR1 is LGHNT and CDR2 FRNRAP. Trimming cost V 6 bases and J 6 bases, with 12 bases left between them. The CDR3: CASGLGQGEQYF. DNA of the CDR3: TGTGCTAGTGGCCTAGGGCAGGGCGAGCAGTACTTC. The full variable domain, completed using reference TRBV12-5 and TRBJ2-7, is DARVTQTPRHKVTEMGQEVTMRCQPILGHNTVFWYRQTMMQGLELLAYFRNRAPLDDSGMPKDRFSAEMPDATLATLKIQPSEPRDSAVYFCASGLGQGEQYFGPGTRLTVT.

The V call is TRBV27, the J call TRBJ2-7, with 9 nucleotides matching TRBD2. Germline loops: CDR1 MNHEY, CDR2 SMNVEV (reference sequence). CDR3 length equals 14 residues. Trimming at V came to 3 bases and at J to 3 bases, leaving 3 bases not matched to a gene. CDR3 region: CASSLAGGIYEQYF. Here the CDR3 DNA reads TGTGCCAGCAGTTTGGCGGGGGGGATCTACGAGCAGTACTTC.

This chain joins TRBV19 and TRBJ2-2, with no clear D. V was trimmed by 3 bases and J by 2 bases, leaving 7 bases between them. The CDR3 has 14 amino acids. Germline V gives CDR1 LNHDA, CDR2 SQIVND (reference sequence). The CDR3 nucleotides are TGTGCCAGTAGTATTTACAGCAACACCGGGGAGCTGTTTTTT. It translates to CASSIYSNTGELFF.

The rearrangement links TRBV13 to TRBJ2-1; 8 bases match TRBD2. Germline lookup yields CDR1 PRHDT and CDR2 FYEKMQ (reference sequence). V shed 3 bases, J shed 3 bases, and the junction held 10 bases outside the gene matches. The CDR3 extends over 17 amino acids. The CDR3 coding sequence is TGTGCCAGCAGCTTTGACGGGGCCGGGAGGGTCTACAATGAGCAGTTCTTC. It specifies CASSFDGAGRVYNEQFF.

The rearrangement links TRBV5-4 to TRBJ2-7, with 7 positions matching TRBD1. Germline V gives CDR1 SGHNT, CDR2 YYREEE (reference sequence). The V segment lost 2 bases and the J segment 3 bases; nucleotides outside the gene matches: 2. This CDR3 is 13 amino acids long. The CDR3 here is CASSLGGHYEQYF. CDR3 coding DNA: TGTGCCAGCAGCTTAGGGGGCCACTACGAGCAGTACTTC. Combining the CDR3 with reference TRBV5-4 and TRBJ2-7 gives the whole variable domain ETGVTQSPTHLIKTRGQQVTLRCSSQSGHNTVSWYQQALGQGPQFIFQYYREEENGRGNFPPRFSGLQFPNYSSELNVNALELDDSALYLCASSLGGHYEQYFGPGTRLTVT.

The chain links TRBV27 to TRBJ2-1; 7 bases line up with TRBD1. Trimming took 5 bases from V and 5 from J; bases not matched to a gene: 9. This CDR3 spans 15 amino acids. Germline values: CDR1 MNHEY, CDR2 SMNVEV (reference sequence). DNA for the CDR3: TGTGCCAGCAGTCCACACAGGGGTATAGACAATGAGCAGTTCTTC. Translation gives CASSPHRGIDNEQFF.

About this clone: The sample holds other DNA sequences that translate to the same CDR3. The J gene is TRBJ2-1, the V gene TRBV19; D ambiguous. Per the germline V gene, CDR1 is LNHDA and CDR2 is SQIVND (reference sequence). The CDR3 totals 13 residues. Trimming cost V 5 bases and J 0 bases, with 5 bases left between them. CDR3 in amino acids: CASSLSSYNEQFF. Written as DNA, the CDR3 is TGTGCCAGTAGTCTCAGCTCCTACAATGAGCAGTTCTTC.

The DNA of the CDR3 is TGTGCCAGCAGATTCCTAGCGGAGAGCTCCTACGAGCAGTACTTC. It codes for CASRFLAESSYEQYF. The chain employs TRBV27 and TRBJ2-7; 7 nucleotides match TRBD2. V lost 6 bases, J lost 0 bases, and 8 bases stayed unmatched. Germline CDR1 is MNHEY and CDR2 is SMNVEV (reference sequence). The CDR3 is made up of 15 amino acids.

In its sample, this clone was seen a few times. Other DNA sequences within the sample encode an identical CDR3. The V call is TRBV7-9, the J call TRBJ2-7; unclear D gene. V lost 5 bases and J lost 2, with 10 bases in between. The CDR3 extends over 13 amino acids. Germline values: CDR1 SEHNR, CDR2 FQNEAQ (reference sequence). CDR3 region: CASSPRDAYEQYF. The DNA for the CDR3 is TGTGCCAGCAGCCCCCGAGACGCCTACGAGCAGTACTTC. Based on the CDR3 plus reference TRBV7-9 and TRBJ2-7, the full variable domain is DTGVSQNPRHKITKRGQNVTFRCDPISEHNRLYWYRQTLGQGPEFLTYFQNEAQLEKSRLLSDRFSAERPKGSFSTLEIQRTEQGDSAMYLCASSPRDAYEQYFGPGTRLTVT.

The CDR3 reads CASRTWEEFNEQFF. CDR3 nucleotides: TGTGCCAGCAGAACCTGGGAGGAATTCAATGAGCAGTTCTTC. This sequence joins TRBV27 and TRBJ2-1, with a tentative D call TRBD2 (6 bases). The CDR3 extends over 14 amino acids. The germline V gene has CDR1 MNHEY and CDR2 SMNVEV (reference sequence). The V and J ends lost 6 bases and 6 bases respectively, with 15 bases between them.

This clone was counted between two and nine times. The genes are TRBV5-1 and TRBJ1-3; maybe TRBD1 (5 bases). Trimming removed 4 bases from V and 2 bases from J, with 13 bases in between. Germline CDR1 SGHRS, CDR2 YFSETQ. The CDR3 sequence is 15 residues long. CDR3 sequence: CASSRTGTPGNTIYF. The CDR3 DNA reads as TGCGCCAGCAGCAGGACCGGGACCCCTGGAAACACCATATATTTT.

This rearrangement joins TRBV5-8 to TRBJ2-1; 14 nucleotides agree with TRBD2. The V and J ends lost 0 bases and 4 bases, in that order; junction bases with no gene match: 9. Germline V CDR1 and CDR2: SGHTS, YDEGEE. This CDR3 is built from 19 residues. As DNA, the CDR3 is TGTGCCAGCAGCTTGGTGGGACTAGCGGGAGCTTGGTATTACAATGAGCAGTTCTTC. It is translated as CASSLVGLAGAWYYNEQFF.

The V call is TRBV7-8, the J call TRBJ1-2, with D unclear. Germline V gives CDR1 SGHVS, CDR2 FQNEAQ. The CDR3 is made up of 15 amino acids. Trimming stripped 5 bases from V and 2 bases from J, with 15 bases between. The CDR3 sequence is CASSTPAEPNYGYTF. In nucleotides, the CDR3 is TGTGCCAGCAGCACCCCGGCCGAGCCCAACTATGGCTACACCTTC.